The 3 T cell receptor beta chains below come from one sample, sequenced in a study of cytomegalovirus exposure and HLA in healthy donors. PCR used 60 Vbeta primers and 13 Jbeta primers. Sequenced by immunoSEQ multiplex PCR; TCRdb stores in-frame clones only, minus some. The table records 150,000 to 200,000 clones, roughly 65% of them present only once. Sequencing was done on a sample of PBMCs. These receptors originate from a man between 18 and 35 years old in good health and CMV-seropositive.

This chain links TRBV15 with TRBJ2-3; D perhaps matches TRBD1 (5 bases). This CDR3 region has 14 residues. Germline lookup yields CDR1 LNHNV and CDR2 YYDKDF (reference sequence). Trimming took off 1 base at V and 4 bases at J, with 9 bases between the two ends. DNA of the CDR3: TGTGCCACCAGCAGAGTTTCAGGGCCAGATACGCAGTATTTT. Protein sequence: CATSRVSGPDTQYF.

This chain uses TRBV6-5 with TRBJ2-1, with 9 bases matching TRBD1. The length of the CDR3 is 15 residues. Germline CDR1 is MNHEY and CDR2 is SVGAGI. J gave up 6 bases and V 0 bases, and 3 bases lay outside the gene matches. The CDR3 here is CASSYSGQGRNEQFF. The CDR3, as DNA: TGTGCCAGCAGTTACTCGGGACAGGGACGCAATGAGCAGTTCTTC.

The V gene is TRBV7-8, the J gene TRBJ1-5; TRBD1 is a possible D gene (6 bases). Trimming cost V 1 base and J 3 bases, with 13 bases left between them. CDR3 length equals 16 residues. From germline, CDR1 is SGHVS and CDR2 FQNEAQ. In DNA form, the CDR3 reads TGTGCCAGCAGCTTAGAAAGCGGACAGTTCAATCAGCCCCAGCATTTT. Encoded protein: CASSLESGQFNQPQHF.